The 19 T cell receptor beta chains below come from one sample, sequenced in a study of blood T cell repertoires in COVID-19. Some clones are missing from TCRdb's copy, which holds only in-frame ones; the method was immunoSEQ multiplex PCR. The table has approximately 200,000 clones, 80% to 90% seen once. Sample: peripheral blood. These receptors were collected from a woman older than 75 with COVID-19, enrolled during active disease.

CDR3 in amino acids: CASSLRYNEQFF. CDR3 DNA sequence: TGTGCCAGCAGTTTACGCTACAATGAGCAGTTCTTC. This chain joins TRBV28 and TRBJ2-1; D gene unclear. Deletions cut 2 bases from V and 3 bases from J, with 2 bases between. The CDR3 runs to 12 residues. Germline values: CDR1 MDHEN, CDR2 SYDVKM. Drawing the rest from reference TRBV28 and TRBJ2-1, the complete variable domain is DVKVTQSSRYLVKRTGEKVFLECVQDMDHENMFWYRQDPGLGLRLIYFSYDVKMKEKGDIPEGYSVSREKKERFSLILESASTNQTSMYLCASSLRYNEQFFGPGTRLTVL.

The rearrangement joins TRBV9 to TRBJ2-1, with D perhaps matching TRBD2 (6 bases). This CDR3 is 14 amino acids long. With 0 bases removed from V and 7 bases from J, the gap between germline ends came to 11 bases. Germline-derived CDR1 and CDR2 are SGDLS and YYNGEE. CDR3 in amino acids: CASSVGGRGNEQFF. CDR3 nucleotides: TGTGCCAGCAGCGTAGGAGGCCGGGGGAATGAGCAGTTCTTC.

The chain is built from TRBV3-1 (or the pseudogene TRBV3-2) and TRBJ1-5; D ambiguous. This CDR3 has 15 amino acids. The V gene lost 0 bases and the J gene lost 4 bases, with 10 bases spanning the gap. Germline CDR1 LGHDT, CDR2 YNNKEL (reference sequence). This CDR3 reads CASSQDPGSNQPQHF. The CDR3 DNA sequence: TGTGCCAGCAGCCAAGATCCGGGGTCGAATCAGCCCCAGCATTTT.

V usage is TRBV4-1 and J usage is TRBJ2-7; 8 positions agree with TRBD1. V gave up 4 bases and J gave up 6 bases; unmatched junction bases: 11. The CDR3 is 15 amino acids. The germline V gene has CDR1 MGHRA and CDR2 YSYEKL. The CDR3 DNA sequence: TGCGCCAGCAGCCTGGTCGCCGGACAGGGACGCGAGCAGTACTTC. Protein: CASSLVAGQGREQYF.

This clone is a singleton in its sample. V usage is TRBV19 and J usage is TRBJ1-2; a weak D match, TRBD1 (6 bases). V was cut by 5 bases and J by 0 bases, with 16 bases left in between. Germline V gene data show CDR1 as LNHDA and CDR2 as SQIVND (reference sequence). This CDR3 is built from 16 residues. CDR3 in DNA: TGTGCCAGTAGTGAAGCAGGGGCTTCTTCTAACTATGGCTACACCTTC. It yields the protein CASSEAGASSNYGYTF.

This chain joins TRBV24-1 and TRBJ1-2, with TRBD1 matching 9 bases. J was trimmed by 4 bases and V by 3 bases; bases with no gene match: 5. The CDR3 contains 15 residues. The germline V gene encodes CDR1 KGHDR and CDR2 SFDVKD. CDR3 loop: CATSDTGGASYGYTF. DNA for the CDR3: TGTGCCACCAGTGATACAGGGGGCGCCAGCTATGGCTACACCTTC.

The rearrangement joins TRBV4-2 to TRBJ2-7; weak D call: TRBD1 (5 bases). V lost 2 bases and J 2 bases, leaving 10 bases between the germline ends. The germline gives CDR1 LGHNA, CDR2 YNFKEQ. CDR3 length equals 14 residues. The DNA for the CDR3 is TGTGCCAGCAGCCAACAGGGAATAACCTACGAGCAGTACTTC. The encoded protein is CASSQQGITYEQYF.

This rearrangement joins TRBV6-5 to TRBJ1-2, with D possibly TRBD1 on 5 matching bases. The V gene's germline CDR1 is MNHEY and CDR2 SVGAGI. CDR3 length: 13 residues. V was shortened by 6 bases and J by 8 bases, with 16 bases between the two germline ends. For the CDR3, the DNA is TGTGCCAGCAGCCGGGGGTCGGAGGGAGGCTACACCTTC. This encodes CASSRGSEGGYTF.

V is TRBV5-6 and J is TRBJ2-7, with 7 bases lining up with TRBD2. Losses at the gene ends were 4 bases for V and 4 bases for J; bases not matched to a gene: 5. CDR3 length: 13 residues. Germline V lookup: CDR1 SGHDT, CDR2 YYEEEE. The CDR3 nucleotides read TGTGCCAGCAGCGGGGACTATTTATACGAGCAGTACTTC. Translating it yields CASSGDYLYEQYF.

The chain is built from TRBV27 and TRBJ1-2; 8 positions agree with TRBD1. Germline V gene lookup returns CDR1 MNHEY and CDR2 SMNVEV (reference sequence). Germline trimming cut 6 bases from V and 4 bases from J; bases unmatched to any gene: 4. CDR3 length equals 13 residues. This chain's CDR3 is CASRRQGPYGYTF. In nucleotides, the CDR3 is TGTGCCAGCAGGCGACAGGGGCCCTATGGCTACACCTTC.

This sequence joins TRBV5-6 and TRBJ1-6, with 7 bases that match TRBD1. Trimming at V came to 5 bases and at J to 6 bases, leaving 8 bases not matched to a gene. The CDR3 runs 15 residues. Germline V gene sequence: CDR1 SGHDT, CDR2 YYEEEE. CDR3 nucleotide sequence: TGTGCCAGCAGACCGCCGGGACAGTCTAATTCACCCCTCCACTTT. It is translated as CASRPPGQSNSPLHF.

The chain uses TRBV7-6 and TRBJ2-2; TRBD2 matches at 14 bases. Germline CDR1 is SGHVS and CDR2 is FNYEAQ. CDR3 size: 16 residues. With 2 bases clipped from V and 5 bases from J, the junction kept 1 base outside the gene matches. In nucleotides, the CDR3 is TGTGCCAGCAGCTTACGGACTAGCGGGGGGACCGGGGAGCTGTTTTTT. Translating gives CASSLRTSGGTGELFF.

V usage is TRBV5-1 and J usage is TRBJ1-2, with D tentatively TRBD1 (5 bases). The germline CDR1 and CDR2 sequences are SGHRS and YFSETQ. The germline V and J ends were trimmed by 0 bases and 4 bases, with 22 bases remaining between them. This CDR3 is built from 18 residues. The CDR3 here is CASSLDAGYPTFGYGYTF. Here the CDR3 DNA reads TGCGCCAGCAGCTTGGATGCAGGGTACCCTACTTTTGGCTATGGCTACACCTTC.

This chain uses TRBV2 with TRBJ1-5, with TRBD1 identical over 8 bases. The CDR3 covers 14 residues. CDR1 is SNHLY and CDR2 is FYNNEI in the germline V gene. V was pared by 6 bases and J by 2 bases, with 3 bases of the junction left unmatched. The CDR3 is CASSWGQGNQPQHF. The CDR3 DNA sequence: TGTGCCAGCAGCTGGGGACAGGGCAATCAGCCCCAGCATTTT.

The rearrangement joins TRBV5-5 to TRBJ2-1; TRBD2 agrees at 7 bases. Trimming at V came to 2 bases and at J to 0 bases, leaving 2 bases not matched to a gene. The CDR3 contains 15 residues. The germline gives CDR1 SGHKS, CDR2 YYEKEE (reference sequence). CDR3 amino acids: CASSLAGNSYNEQFF. CDR3 coding DNA: TGTGCCAGCAGCTTAGCGGGGAACTCCTACAATGAGCAGTTCTTC.

With regard to this clone: An end of the junction does not agree with germline; a read error may underlie this. The chain carries TRBV7-7 and TRBJ1-3; TRBD1 matches 10 bases. The V gene's germline CDR1 is SSHAT and CDR2 FNYEAQ (reference sequence). This CDR3 is 15 amino acids long. The CDR3 loop is CASSEGQGAGNTIYF. The CDR3 nucleotides are TGTGCTAGCAGCGAAGGACAGGGGGCTGGAAACACCATATATTTT.

This chain links TRBV11-2 with TRBJ2-5; D perhaps matches TRBD1 (5 bases). Germline V gives CDR1 SGHAT, CDR2 FQNNGV. The CDR3 has 15 residues. The ends were cut back, 4 bases at V and 1 base at J, with 13 bases in the middle. CDR3 sequence: CASSYPTVTQETQYF. The CDR3 region has the DNA TGTGCCAGCAGCTACCCGACAGTTACCCAAGAGACCCAGTACTTC.

This chain joins TRBV19 and TRBJ2-5, with 10 bases matching TRBD1. With 7 bases clipped from V and 1 base from J, the junction kept 3 bases outside the gene matches. The germline V gene has CDR1 LNHDA and CDR2 SQIVND (reference sequence). The CDR3 loop spans 14 amino acids. The CDR3 bases are TGTGCCAGTACGGACAGGGGGGGCCAAGAGACCCAGTACTTC. Amino acid sequence: CASTDRGGQETQYF.

The chain joins TRBV7-2 to TRBJ1-2; TRBD1 is a possible D gene (5 bases). The germline gives CDR1 SGHTA, CDR2 FQGNSA. The germline V and J ends were trimmed by 1 base and 2 bases, with 11 bases remaining between them. This CDR3 contains 15 residues. CDR3 amino acids: CASSLGGGINYGYTF. CDR3 coding DNA: TGTGCCAGCAGCTTAGGTGGGGGGATAAACTATGGCTACACCTTC.